Below, 12 T cell receptor beta chains from the same sample are listed, as sequenced in a study of T-cell reconstitution after alpha-beta-depleted transplantation in children. This sample's TCRbeta library carried unique molecular identifier barcodes. TCRdb reprocessed the PCR reads with MiXCR, giving one entry per CDR3 protein. The data show a few hundred thousand distinct CDR3 sequences, 10% to 15% seen once. The sequencing used PBMCs, mostly from graft donor cells, collected 360 days after TCRalphabeta/CD19-depleted stem cell transplant. All receptors derive from a male patient aged 5 to 17 who had a stem cell transplant for acute myeloid leukemia, so the T cells may come from the graft donor.

This clonotype turned up a few times. The V and J genes are TRBV28 and TRBJ1-5; D unclear. The CDR3 totals 11 residues. Between the trimmed V and J ends, which lost 5 bases and 7 bases, there was a span of 6 bases. Germline V CDR1 and CDR2: MDHEN, SYDVKM. The CDR3 protein is CASSVPQPQHF. As DNA, the CDR3 is TGTGCCAGCAGTGTTCCGCAGCCCCAGCATTTT.

This clonotype was seen a handful of times. The chain links TRBV14 to TRBJ2-3; D gene unclear. CDR1 is SGHDN and CDR2 is FVKESK in the germline V gene. The V and J ends lost 4 bases and 2 bases respectively, with 10 bases between them. The CDR3 extends over 14 amino acids. Written as DNA, the CDR3 is TGTGCCAGCAGCCCACTGGAGTTCACAGATACGCAGTATTTT. Encoded protein: CASSPLEFTDTQYF.

A few counts support this clonotype. The rearrangement links TRBV7-3 to TRBJ2-3; D remains unclear. CDR3 size: 16 residues. Trimming left V 1 base short and J 0 bases short, with 11 bases between. Germline loops: CDR1 SGHTA, CDR2 FQGTGA. This CDR3 reads CASSLRGSVSTDTQYF. CDR3 DNA: TGTGCCAGCAGCTTAAGAGGATCGGTTAGCACAGATACGCAGTATTTT.

The CDR3 sequence is CAWSRTGYNEQFF. The CDR3 nucleotides are TGTGCCTGGAGTAGGACGGGATACAATGAGCAGTTCTTC. V usage is TRBV30 and J usage is TRBJ2-1, with TRBD2 as a possible D gene (5 bases). The CDR3 is 13 residues long. The V gene lost 2 bases and the J gene lost 4 bases, with 9 bases spanning the gap. Looked up from germline, CDR1 is GTSNPN and CDR2 is SVGIG (reference sequence).

This clonotype appeared a few times. The genes are TRBV4-3 and TRBJ2-2; no clear D. Between the trimmed V and J ends, which lost 1 base and 1 base, there was a span of 7 bases. Per germline, CDR1 LGHNA and CDR2 YSLEER. The CDR3 is 15 amino acids. The CDR3 DNA follows: TGCGCCAGCAGCCAAGGCGGAGTGAACACCGGGGAGCTGTTTTTT. Its protein is CASSQGGVNTGELFF.

This clonotype was seen many times. The rearrangement links TRBV6-5 to TRBJ2-1, with TRBD2 matching over 7 bases. Losses at the gene ends were 0 bases for V and 4 bases for J; bases not matched to a gene: 12. This CDR3 region has 18 residues. Germline assignment: CDR1 MNHEY and CDR2 SVGAGI. The CDR3 bases are TGTGCCAGCAGTTACTCGAGCCGACTGGGCGGGAGATACAATGAGCAGTTCTTC. The encoded protein is CASSYSSRLGGRYNEQFF.

The rearrangement uses TRBV24-1 and TRBJ2-3, with D possibly TRBD2 on 6 matching bases. Germline loops: CDR1 KGHDR, CDR2 SFDVKD. There are 16 residues in the CDR3. V shed 3 bases and J shed 2 bases, with 14 bases lying between them. In nucleotides, the CDR3 is TGTGCCACCAGTGATATTAGAGGGAGGCCCACAGATACGCAGTATTTT. Amino acid sequence: CATSDIRGRPTDTQYF.

The rearrangement joins TRBV20-1 to TRBJ2-1, with D perhaps TRBD1 (5 bases). Germline loops: CDR1 DFQATT, CDR2 SNEGSKA (reference sequence). CDR3 length: 12 amino acids. The ends were cut back, 5 bases at V and 8 bases at J, with 13 bases in the middle. CDR3 residues: CSARAGWHEQFF. The CDR3 DNA reads as TGCAGTGCTCGCGCAGGGTGGCATGAGCAGTTCTTC.

This clonotype was detected ten times or more. This chain uses TRBV5-4 with TRBJ1-2; weak D call: TRBD1 (5 bases). Trimming cost V 0 bases and J 2 bases, with 11 bases left between them. CDR3 length: 15 amino acids. Germline values: CDR1 SGHNT, CDR2 YYREEE (reference sequence). The CDR3 reads CASSLGQDTNYGYTF. The CDR3, as DNA: TGTGCCAGCAGCTTGGGTCAGGACACCAACTATGGCTACACCTTC.

The chain couples TRBV10-3 to TRBJ2-3, with TRBD1 identical over 7 bases. V shed 10 bases and J 2 bases; nucleotides not matched to a gene: 12. Germline V lookup: CDR1 ENHRY, CDR2 SYGVKD. The CDR3 is 15 residues long. CDR3 nucleotides: TGTGCCACCGGCACACCGGGACAGAACACAGATACGCAGTATTTT. Its translation: CATGTPGQNTDTQYF.

This clonotype was picked up a small number of times. The chain is built from TRBV5-6 and TRBJ2-7; TRBD1 is a possible D gene (6 bases). The germline V gene has CDR1 SGHDT and CDR2 YYEEEE. The length of the CDR3 is 15 residues. Trimming removed 2 bases at V and 2 bases at J, with 14 bases between. CDR3 coding DNA: TGTGCCAGCAGCTTTCGACAGGCCGAGACCTACGAGCAGTACTTC. Amino acids: CASSFRQAETYEQYF.

This sequence joins TRBV20-1 and TRBJ2-7; the D is unclear. Trimming left V 5 bases short and J 4 bases short, with 21 bases between. Germline lookup yields CDR1 DFQATT and CDR2 SNEGSKA (reference sequence). The CDR3 has 15 amino acids. CDR3 in amino acids: CSAFTPARAAYEQYF. CDR3 nucleotides: TGCAGTGCTTTCACCCCGGCCCGGGCTGCGTACGAGCAGTACTTC.